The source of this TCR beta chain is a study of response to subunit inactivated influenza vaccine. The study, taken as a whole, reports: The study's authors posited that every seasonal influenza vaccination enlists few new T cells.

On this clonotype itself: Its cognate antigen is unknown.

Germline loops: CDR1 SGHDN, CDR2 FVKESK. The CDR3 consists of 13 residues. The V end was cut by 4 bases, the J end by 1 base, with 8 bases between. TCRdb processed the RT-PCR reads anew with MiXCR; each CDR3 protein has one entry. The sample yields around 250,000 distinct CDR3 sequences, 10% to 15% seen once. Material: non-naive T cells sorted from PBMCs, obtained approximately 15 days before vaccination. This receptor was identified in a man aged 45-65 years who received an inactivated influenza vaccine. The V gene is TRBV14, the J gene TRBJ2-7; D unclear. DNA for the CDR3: TGTGCCAGCAGCCCGCAGAATTCCTACGAGCAGTACTTC. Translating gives CASSPQNSYEQYF.